The 2 T cell receptor beta chains listed next were all sequenced from one sample in a study of blood T cell repertoires in COVID-19. Some clones are missing from TCRdb's copy, which holds only in-frame ones; the method was immunoSEQ multiplex PCR. The data show approximately 220,000 clones, about nine tenths seen once. Sequenced material: peripheral blood. These receptors were obtained from a man in his forties or fifties with acute or convalescent COVID-19.

The table lists this clone with a few counts. V and J are TRBV5-1 and TRBJ2-1; possible D gene TRBD1, 5 bases. The CDR3 runs to 17 residues. V gave up 4 bases and J gave up 0 bases, with 17 bases separating them. Germline loops: CDR1 SGHRS, CDR2 YFSETQ. CDR3 sequence reads: CASSGPSRDSSYNEQFF. The CDR3 coding sequence is TGCGCCAGCAGCGGGCCATCCAGGGATAGCTCCTACAATGAGCAGTTCTTC.

The genes are TRBV5-1 and TRBJ2-7; 10 nucleotides line up with TRBD2. J lost 7 bases, V lost 4 bases, and 11 bases had no gene match. The germline CDR1 and CDR2 sequences are SGHRS and YFSETQ. The CDR3 has 15 amino acids. The CDR3 DNA reads TGCGCCAGCAGCAGGCTAGCGGGAGCCTCGGTAGAGCAGTACTTC. This sequence encodes CASSRLAGASVEQYF.